This T cell receptor beta chain was captured by sequencing in a study of regulatory T cells in long-lasting Graves disease. Overall study results and limits: Small sample size may have lowered accuracy.

Sequencing libraries for TCR beta were prepared with iRepertoire HTBI primers and Arm-PCR of CDR3 regions. Per the original methods: Samples revealed under 65 TRBV and roughly 15 TRBJ segments. One entry per CDR3 protein, called by TCRdb with MiXCR from the multiplex PCR reads. TCRdb's processing, not the authors', yielded these V and J calls. Here the sample spans 620,000 or so distinct CDR3 sequences, 15% to 20% being singletons. As to time point: newly diagnosed GD, antithyroid drugs for less than 3 months. From RNA extracted from PBMCs, the TCR library was made. As a group, patients came from one endocrinology department in Xi'an, China. A note on this clonotype: The antigen is unknown.

Looked up from germline, CDR1 is MDHEN and CDR2 is SYDVKM. This CDR3 is built from 16 residues. Between the trimmed V and J ends, which lost 5 bases and 4 bases, there was a span of 21 bases. The data also belong to a second study, concerning T cells in Graves' hyperthyroidism and ophthalmopathy. That source reports: Initially, a first-round RT-PCR of the TCR CDR3 employed the HTBI primer set.

The sequencing here drew on peripheral blood mononuclear cells (PBMCs), taken at new diagnosis, from a patient treated with antithyroid drugs. The chain employs TRBV28 and TRBJ2-7, with a tentative D call TRBD1 (5 bases). The origin of this receptor is a woman aged 25-40 years with Graves disease. CDR3 coding DNA: TGTGCCAGCAGTCCCTGGGGCCCCGGGTATATGTACGAGCAGTACTTC. Translating gives CASSPWGPGYMYEQYF.